What follows are 20 T cell receptor beta chains derived from one specimen sequenced in a study of cytomegalovirus exposure and HLA in healthy donors. The repertoire was sequenced with immunoSEQ multiplex PCR; TCRdb's copy has only in-frame clones and lacks some. The data show 150,000 to 200,000 clones, with around 85% seen just once and around 2.4% held by the top ten. Sequenced input: PBMCs. The origin of the receptors is a man aged 25 to 40 in good health and CMV-seropositive.

V is TRBV7-9 and J is TRBJ2-7, with 7 nucleotides matching TRBD2. CDR1 is SEHNR and CDR2 is FQNEAQ in the germline V gene (reference sequence). CDR3 length: 16 amino acids. V lost 6 bases and J lost 2; bases outside the gene matches: 13. CDR3 residues: CASRASGLGGAYEQYF. The CDR3 DNA follows: TGTGCCAGCAGGGCCTCTGGACTGGGGGGGGCCTACGAGCAGTACTTC. The full variable domain, in which reference TRBV7-9 and TRBJ2-7 provide the parts outside the CDR3, is DTGVSQNPRHKITKRGQNVTFRCDPISEHNRLYWYRQTLGQGPEFLTYFQNEAQLEKSRLLSDRFSAERPKGSFSTLEIQRTEQGDSAMYLCASRASGLGGAYEQYFGPGTRLTVT.

This chain joins TRBV4-3 and TRBJ1-2; TRBD1 is a possible D gene (6 bases). The CDR3 is 15 residues long. V shed 4 bases and J shed 1 base, with 13 bases lying between them. Germline CDR1 LGHNA, CDR2 YSLEER. The CDR3 reads CASSPVRGFNYGYTF. The CDR3 region has the DNA TGCGCCAGCAGCCCTGTCAGGGGTTTTAACTATGGCTACACCTTC.

The chain employs TRBV7-2 and TRBJ2-7, with TRBD1 identical over 7 bases. Looked up from germline, CDR1 is SGHTA and CDR2 is FQGNSA. Trimming cost V 2 bases and J 3 bases; bases outside gene matches: 1. CDR3 length equals 13 residues. The DNA of the CDR3 is TGTGCCAGCAGCTTAACAGGGGACTACGAGCAGTACTTC. Encoded protein: CASSLTGDYEQYF.

The V and J genes are TRBV7-6 and TRBJ1-6, with 7 bases that match TRBD1. V was clipped by 5 bases and J by 7 bases; unmatched bases: 11. CDR1 SGHVS and CDR2 FNYEAQ come from the germline V gene. The CDR3 totals 16 residues. CDR3 amino acids: CASSPTGTDSNSPLHF. Written as DNA, the CDR3 is TGTGCCAGCAGCCCCACCGGGACAGACTCAAATTCACCCCTCCACTTT.

This sequence joins TRBV7-8 and TRBJ1-5, with 7 nucleotides matching TRBD1. The germline CDR1 and CDR2 sequences are SGHVS and FQNEAQ. Losses at the gene ends were 3 bases for V and 8 bases for J; bases not matched to a gene: 10. This CDR3 region has 15 residues. CDR3 region: CASSFRGVGVEPQHF. The CDR3 region has the DNA TGTGCCAGCAGCTTCAGGGGGGTCGGGGTTGAGCCCCAGCATTTT.

The chain carries TRBV19 and TRBJ1-5; unclear D gene. This CDR3 spans 14 amino acids. Germline-derived CDR1 and CDR2 are LNHDA and SQIVND (reference sequence). V was pared by 1 base and J by 3 bases, with 7 bases between. CDR3 bases: TGTGCCAGTAGTATAGCTGACACCAATCAGCCCCAGCATTTT. This sequence encodes CASSIADTNQPQHF.

The CDR3 DNA sequence: TGTGCCAGCAGCAGCGGCCTACACAATGAGCAGTTCTTC. It translates to CASSSGLHNEQFF. The chain joins TRBV11-3 to TRBJ2-1; D might be TRBD2 (5 bases). The ends were cut back, 5 bases at V and 5 bases at J, with 10 bases in the middle. The V gene's germline CDR1 is SGHNT and CDR2 YENEEA. This CDR3 is built from 13 residues.

The chain recombines TRBV4-2 with TRBJ2-3; D uncertain. CDR1 and CDR2 from the germline V gene are LGHNA and YNFKEQ. The germline V and J ends were trimmed by 1 base and 0 bases, with 11 bases remaining between them. The CDR3 is 16 amino acids. The CDR3 nucleotides are TGTGCCAGCAGCCAAGGGGTCGCGGATAGCACAGATACGCAGTATTTT. Translating it yields CASSQGVADSTDTQYF.

This clone has more than one count but fewer than ten. J is TRBJ1-6 and V is TRBV25-1; D is perhaps TRBD1 (5 bases). The CDR3 length is 11 residues. CDR1 is MGHDK, CDR2 SYGVNS, per germline. Deletions cut 2 bases from V and 16 bases from J, with 9 bases between. CDR3 bases: TGTGCCAGCAGTGAACTAGGGGAACTCCACTTT. Amino acids: CASSELGELHF.

This clone has only one observation. This chain joins TRBV18 and TRBJ1-1, with D uncertain. Germline CDR1 is KGHSH and CDR2 is LQKENI. This CDR3 comprises 15 residues. Trimming removed 2 bases at V and 0 bases at J, with 10 bases between. In nucleotides, the CDR3 is TGTGCCAGCTCACCAGACTCATCAATGAACACTGAAGCTTTCTTT. Translation gives CASSPDSSMNTEAFF.

The chain joins TRBV6-6 to TRBJ1-3; D is unresolved. The CDR3 totals 14 residues. V shed 4 bases and J shed 1 base, with 8 bases lying between them. The germline gives CDR1 MNHNY, CDR2 SVGAGI (reference sequence). CDR3 sequence: CASSLTDSGNTIYF. The CDR3 DNA is TGTGCCAGCAGTTTAACAGATTCTGGAAACACCATATATTTT.

This clone turned up a few times. The V gene is TRBV7-2, the J gene TRBJ1-5; D ambiguous. Germline loops: CDR1 SGHTA, CDR2 FQGNSA. CDR3 size: 14 residues. The V and J ends lost 3 bases and 3 bases respectively, with 9 bases between them. The CDR3 here is CASSFPGDNQPQHF. The DNA for the CDR3 is TGTGCCAGCAGCTTCCCCGGGGACAATCAGCCCCAGCATTTT.

The chain combines TRBV7-8 with TRBJ2-7, with 7 bases aligning to TRBD1. Germline assignment: CDR1 SGHVS and CDR2 FQNEAQ. The CDR3 covers 14 residues. The V segment lost 5 bases and the J segment 3 bases; nucleotides outside the gene matches: 7. CDR3 loop: CASSARQGFYEQYF. In nucleotides, the CDR3 is TGTGCCAGCAGCGCAAGACAGGGATTCTACGAGCAGTACTTC.

This chain uses TRBV6-5 with TRBJ1-2, with 8 positions matching TRBD1. The V and J ends lost 6 bases and 4 bases, in that order; junction bases with no gene match: 10. The CDR3 has 15 residues. Looked up from germline, CDR1 is MNHEY and CDR2 is SVGAGI. CDR3 sequence: CASSPQGAATYGYTF. The DNA of the CDR3 is TGTGCCAGCAGCCCTCAGGGGGCAGCGACCTATGGCTACACCTTC.

The chain recombines TRBV7-2 with TRBJ2-1, with a weak D call TRBD1 (7 bases). CDR3 size: 13 residues. CDR1 and CDR2 from the germline V gene are SGHTA and FQGNSA. V was cut by 3 bases and J by 8 bases, with 11 bases left in between. The CDR3 sequence is CASSFGGGYEQFF. In DNA form, the CDR3 reads TGTGCCAGCAGCTTTGGAGGGGGCTATGAGCAGTTCTTC.

The chain combines TRBV5-1 with TRBJ2-1; TRBD1 matches 7 bases. V lost 1 base to trimming and J lost 5 bases; unmatched junction nucleotides: 3. Germline V gene lookup returns CDR1 SGHRS and CDR2 YFSETQ. The CDR3 length is 14 residues. In DNA form, the CDR3 reads TGCGCCAGCAGCTTGAGGCAGGGGGACAATGAGCAGTTCTTC. Translated: CASSLRQGDNEQFF.

The rearrangement joins TRBV7-3 to TRBJ2-1, with 7 bases lining up with TRBD2. V lost 1 base and J lost 2; bases outside the gene matches: 5. This CDR3 is built from 16 residues. From germline, CDR1 is SGHTA and CDR2 FQGTGA. DNA of the CDR3: TGTGCCAGCAGCTTAAACGGGGGGTCTACCTACAATGAGCAGTTCTTC. Translated: CASSLNGGSTYNEQFF.

The V and J genes are TRBV5-1 and TRBJ2-7; D is ambiguous. V was shortened by 3 bases and J by 2 bases, with 18 bases between the two germline ends. CDR1 is SGHRS and CDR2 is YFSETQ in the germline V gene. The CDR3 covers 16 residues. The CDR3 nucleotides read TGCGCCAGCAGCTCGACTCCAGAAAAAGCACCCTACGAGCAGTACTTC. This encodes CASSSTPEKAPYEQYF. Drawing the rest from reference TRBV5-1 and TRBJ2-7, the complete variable domain is KAGVTQTPRYLIKTRGQQVTLSCSPISGHRSVSWYQQTPGQGLQFLFEYFSETQRNKGNFPGRFSGRQFSNSRSEMNVSTLELGDSALYLCASSSTPEKAPYEQYFGPGTRLTVT.

The chain uses TRBV4-1 and TRBJ2-1, with D perhaps matching TRBD2 (6 bases). CDR3 size: 17 residues. Germline CDR1 and CDR2: MGHRA and YSYEKL. V lost 0 bases, J lost 0 bases, and 12 bases lay in between. This chain's CDR3 is CASSQESGSSSYNEQFF. In DNA form, the CDR3 reads TGCGCCAGCAGCCAAGAAAGCGGGTCGAGCTCCTACAATGAGCAGTTCTTC.

This clone was recorded once. The chain combines TRBV19 with TRBJ1-4; D gene uncertain. V shed 1 base and J shed 8 bases, with 5 bases lying between them. Looked up from germline, CDR1 is LNHDA and CDR2 is SQIVND (reference sequence). There are 12 residues in the CDR3. CDR3 protein: CASSIVAEKLFF. CDR3 DNA: TGTGCCAGTAGTATAGTGGCAGAAAAACTGTTTTTT. Full variable domain (rest looked up from reference TRBV19 and TRBJ1-4): DGGITQSPKYLFRKEGQNVTLSCEQNLNHDAMYWYRQDPGQGLRLIYYSQIVNDFQKGDIAEGYSVSREKKESFPLTVTSAQKNPTAFYLCASSIVAEKLFFGSGTQLSVL.